The TCR beta chain under discussion was sequenced for a study of siplizumab effects on memory and regulatory T cells. Notes on the study in general: Naive T cells were seemingly more diverse than memory cells, and major contributions to the alloresponse seemed to be made by them. Tracing alloreactive clones into unstimulated subsets worked for only a minor fraction of them.

Per the germline V gene, CDR1 is SGHKS and CDR2 is YYEKEE (reference sequence). CDR3 length: 13 residues. V was trimmed by 0 bases and J by 4 bases, leaving 5 bases between them. In the case of this clone: Its antigen is not known.

Per individual sample, approximately 91,000 TCR templates were assayed. Assay: immunoSEQ multiplex PCR; the TCRdb copy retains only in-frame clones and omits some. The profile shows about 100,000 clones, 92% of them singletons. The V gene is TRBV5-5, the J gene TRBJ2-1; D uncertain. Sequencing was carried out using Tregs sorted from blood. This TCR came from a human donor in good health. CDR3 in amino acids: CASSLVTYNEQFF. CDR3 sequence (DNA): TGTGCCAGCAGCTTGGTCACGTACAATGAGCAGTTCTTC.